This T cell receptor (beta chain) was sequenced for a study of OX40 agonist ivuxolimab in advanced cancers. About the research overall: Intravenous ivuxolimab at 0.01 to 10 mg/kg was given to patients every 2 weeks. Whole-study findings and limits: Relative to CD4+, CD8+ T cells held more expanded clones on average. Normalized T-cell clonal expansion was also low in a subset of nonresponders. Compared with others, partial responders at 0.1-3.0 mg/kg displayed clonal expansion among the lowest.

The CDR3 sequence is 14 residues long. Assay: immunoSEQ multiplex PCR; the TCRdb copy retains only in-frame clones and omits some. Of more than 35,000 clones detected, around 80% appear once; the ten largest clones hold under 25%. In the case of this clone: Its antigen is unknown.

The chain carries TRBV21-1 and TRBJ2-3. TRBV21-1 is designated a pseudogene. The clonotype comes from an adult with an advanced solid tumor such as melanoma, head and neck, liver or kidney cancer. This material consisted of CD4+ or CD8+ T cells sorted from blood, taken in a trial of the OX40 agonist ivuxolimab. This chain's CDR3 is CASSKVRRPDTQYF. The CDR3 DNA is TGTGCCAGCAGCAAAGTACGGCGTCCAGATACGCAGTATTTT.